A single sample is the source of the 10 T cell receptor beta chains below, sequenced in a study of shared clonotypes between healthy human individuals. Only in-frame clones appear in the TCRdb table, and some are missing; sequencing was by immunoSEQ multiplex PCR. The data contain a few million clones, approximately 93% of them singletons. The sequencing input was naive CD4+ T cells from PBMCs. The subset denotes: CD45RA+ positively selected. The receptors stem from a man between 18 and 35 years old in good health. Some clones in this sample may be carry-over from other donors' samples.

This clone occurred once. V and J are TRBV5-6 and TRBJ2-2; unclear D gene. V was clipped by 5 bases and J by 6 bases, with 8 bases between them. Germline CDR1 and CDR2: SGHDT and YYEEEE. The CDR3 is 12 residues long. This chain's CDR3 is CASSSFSGELFF. CDR3 DNA sequence: TGTGCCAGCAGTTCGTTCTCCGGGGAGCTGTTTTTT.

As DNA, the CDR3 is TGTGCCACCAGCAGAGATTTTGCGCAGCAAGAGACCCAGTACTTC. It encodes CATSRDFAQQETQYF. The chain links TRBV15 to TRBJ2-5; D uncertain. The CDR3 runs 15 residues. Trimming removed 0 bases at V and 2 bases at J, with 10 bases between. Germline lookup yields CDR1 LNHNV and CDR2 YYDKDF (reference sequence).

V gene TRBV19 combines with J gene TRBJ1-4; no clear D gene. Trimming removed 10 bases at V and 8 bases at J, with 8 bases between. Germline V CDR1 and CDR2: LNHDA, SQIVND (reference sequence). This CDR3 contains 10 residues. In DNA form, the CDR3 reads TGTGCCACCCTGGGGGAAAAACTGTTTTTT. Protein sequence: CATLGEKLFF.

The chain joins TRBV7-8 to TRBJ1-1; possible D gene TRBD1, 6 bases. The ends were cut back, 3 bases at V and 5 bases at J, with 16 bases in the middle. The CDR3 consists of 15 residues. Germline loops: CDR1 SGHVS, CDR2 FQNEAQ. CDR3 region: CASSLDGGALTEAFF. In nucleotides, the CDR3 is TGTGCCAGCAGCTTGGACGGGGGGGCGCTTACTGAAGCTTTCTTT. Together with reference TRBV7-8 and TRBJ1-1, the CDR3 gives the full variable domain: GAGVSQSPRYKVAKRGQDVALRCDPISGHVSLFWYQQALGQGPEFLTYFQNEAQLDKSGLPSDRFFAERPEGSVSTLKIQRTQQEDSAVYLCASSLDGGALTEAFFGQGTRLTVV.

The V call is TRBV6-4, the J call TRBJ2-2; D ambiguous. Per the germline V gene, CDR1 is MRHNA and CDR2 is SNTAGT. The ends were cut back, 2 bases at V and 6 bases at J, with 7 bases in the middle. The CDR3 contains 13 residues. CDR3 sequence: CASSDPGPGELFF. In DNA, the CDR3 is TGTGCCAGCAGTGACCCGGGCCCCGGGGAGCTGTTTTTT.

The chain couples TRBV5-1 to TRBJ1-1, with a tentative D call TRBD1 (5 bases). CDR3 length: 17 amino acids. The germline V gene has CDR1 SGHRS and CDR2 YFSETQ. V was cut by 3 bases and J by 0 bases, with 18 bases left in between. CDR3 nucleotides: TGCGCCAGCAGCTCTGCCCCGGGGCTACCTATGAACACTGAAGCTTTCTTT. Its protein is CASSSAPGLPMNTEAFF.

This rearrangement joins TRBV7-8 to TRBJ1-1; 10 bases line up with TRBD1. This CDR3 comprises 16 residues. CDR1 and CDR2 (germline): SGHVS, FQNEAQ. With 4 bases clipped from V and 4 bases from J, the junction kept 9 bases outside the gene matches. CDR3 protein: CASSSPTTGGVTEAFF. The CDR3 DNA reads as TGTGCCAGCAGCTCGCCAACGACAGGGGGCGTCACTGAAGCTTTCTTT.

This rearrangement joins TRBV6-5 to TRBJ2-1, with 8 bases lining up with TRBD2. Germline V gives CDR1 MNHEY, CDR2 SVGAGI. CDR3 size: 15 residues. The J segment lost 8 bases and the V segment lost 6 bases, leaving 12 bases of the junction unmatched. Here the CDR3 DNA reads TGTGCCAGCAGCTTGGGACTAGTTGGGTTCCATGAGCAGTTCTTC. It yields the protein CASSLGLVGFHEQFF.

The rearrangement joins TRBV5-1 to TRBJ1-2; perhaps TRBD1 as D (5 bases). The CDR3 length is 14 residues. In germline, CDR1 is SGHRS, CDR2 YFSETQ. V gave up 0 bases and J gave up 6 bases, with 12 bases separating them. CDR3 nucleotides: TGCGCCAGCAGCTTGGCCCCAGGGTCGGATGGCTACACCTTC. Its translation: CASSLAPGSDGYTF.

The chain couples TRBV28 to TRBJ1-2; no firm D call. V shed 4 bases and J shed 6 bases, with 15 bases lying between them. Per the germline V gene, CDR1 is MDHEN and CDR2 is SYDVKM. This CDR3 is built from 14 residues. The CDR3 region has the DNA TGTGCCAGCAGTTCCTCGGGGAGGGTCCATGGCTACACCTTC. Encoded protein: CASSSSGRVHGYTF.